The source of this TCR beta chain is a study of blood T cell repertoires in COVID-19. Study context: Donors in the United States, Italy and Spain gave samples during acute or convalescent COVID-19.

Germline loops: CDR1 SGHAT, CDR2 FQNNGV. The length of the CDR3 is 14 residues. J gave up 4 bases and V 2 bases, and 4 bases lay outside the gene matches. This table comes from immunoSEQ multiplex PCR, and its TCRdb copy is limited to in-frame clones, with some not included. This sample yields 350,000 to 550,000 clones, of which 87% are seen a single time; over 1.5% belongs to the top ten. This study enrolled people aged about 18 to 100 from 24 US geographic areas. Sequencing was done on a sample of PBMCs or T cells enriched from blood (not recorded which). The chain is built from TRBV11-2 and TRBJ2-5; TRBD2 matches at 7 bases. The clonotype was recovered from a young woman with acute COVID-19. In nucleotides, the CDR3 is TGTGCCAGCAGCTTAATAACTAGCGCAGAGACCCAGTACTTC. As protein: CASSLITSAETQYF.